Presented here are 11 T cell receptor beta chains from one specimen sequenced in a study of blood T cell repertoires in COVID-19. Repertoires were generated with immunoSEQ multiplex PCR, while TCRdb's copy carries only in-frame clones and drops some. The sample consists of fewer than 250,000 clones, more than 75% of them appearing once. Sequenced: PBMCs or T cells enriched from blood (not recorded which). These receptors were obtained from a woman between 50 and 59 years old with acute COVID-19.

The CDR3 region is CASSRPGTGPNTEAFF. CDR3 bases: TGTGCCAGCAGCCGACCCGGGACAGGGCCAAACACTGAAGCTTTCTTT. The chain employs TRBV27 and TRBJ1-1; the match to TRBD1 covers 9 bases. This CDR3 has 16 amino acids. Trimming took 6 bases from V and 2 from J; bases not matched to a gene: 10. Germline loops: CDR1 MNHEY, CDR2 SMNVEV (reference sequence).

This chain uses TRBV7-6 with TRBJ2-4; a possible D gene is TRBD1 (5 bases). The V and J ends lost 4 bases and 0 bases respectively, with 16 bases between them. The CDR3 consists of 17 residues. Germline V gene sequence: CDR1 SGHVS, CDR2 FNYEAQ. The CDR3: CASSSSLEGVAKNIQYF. CDR3 DNA sequence: TGTGCCAGCAGCTCCTCGTTGGAAGGGGTAGCCAAAAACATTCAGTACTTC.

The V and J genes are TRBV21-1 and TRBJ2-7; the D segment call TRBD2 is taken from the table without a DNA check. TRBV21-1 represents a pseudogene. This CDR3 is built from 15 residues. DNA of the CDR3: TGTGCCAGCAGCAAAGTTCGGGGAGTTAGGAGCGAGCAGTACGTC. It codes for CASSKVRGVRSEQYV.

The chain uses TRBV21-1 and TRBJ1-1. TRBV21-1 is a pseudogene. The CDR3 is 15 residues long. The CDR3 DNA is TGTGCCAGCAGCAAACGGTCCAGGACTGACACTGAAGCTTTCTTT. This encodes CASSKRSRTDTEAFF.

The chain combines TRBV19 with TRBJ1-5; no firm D call. The CDR3 is 17 residues long. Germline V gene lookup returns CDR1 LNHDA and CDR2 SQIVND (reference sequence). V was trimmed by 3 bases and J by 4 bases, leaving 19 bases between them. The CDR3 reads CASSIAAWGGGNQPQHF. Here the CDR3 DNA reads TGTGCCAGTAGTATCGCGGCTTGGGGAGGAGGGAATCAGCCCCAGCATTTT.

The genes are TRBV5-1 and TRBJ2-3, with TRBD2 matching 9 bases. The CDR3 consists of 16 residues. Trimming took 0 bases from V and 2 from J; bases not matched to a gene: 4. Germline CDR1 and CDR2: SGHRS and YFSETQ. The CDR3 coding sequence is TGCGCCAGCAGCTTGGGAGCTAGCGGGGTCACAGATACGCAGTATTTT. Residues: CASSLGASGVTDTQYF.

This clone was seen only once. V and J are TRBV27 and TRBJ2-3, with 12 bases matching TRBD2. Looked up from germline, CDR1 is MNHEY and CDR2 is SMNVEV (reference sequence). The V and J ends lost 5 bases and 4 bases, in that order; junction bases with no gene match: 4. This CDR3 spans 15 amino acids. CDR3 coding DNA: TGTGCCAGCAGTCCCCGACTAGCGGGGGCAGATACGCAGTATTTT. This codes for CASSPRLAGADTQYF.

This clone was observed a handful of times. Other DNA sequences of this sample code for an identical CDR3. This sequence joins TRBV18 and TRBJ2-7; TRBD1 matches 9 bases. The CDR3 extends over 13 amino acids. V was pared by 6 bases and J by 3 bases, with 3 bases of the junction left unmatched. CDR1 and CDR2 (germline): KGHSH, LQKENI. The CDR3 protein is CASSPTGGYEQYV. The CDR3 DNA follows: TGTGCCAGCTCCCCGACAGGGGGCTACGAGCAGTACGTC.

This chain links TRBV28 with TRBJ1-1; D might be TRBD1 (5 bases). V was cut by 7 bases and J by 0 bases, with 15 bases left in between. CDR1 and CDR2 from the germline V gene are MDHEN and SYDVKM. CDR3 size: 15 residues. In DNA, the CDR3 is TGTGCCAGCAAGGGGTCGAAGGGGTTGAACACTGAAGCTTTCTTT. This encodes CASKGSKGLNTEAFF. Combining the CDR3 with reference TRBV28 and TRBJ1-1 gives the whole variable domain DVKVTQSSRYLVKRTGEKVFLECVQDMDHENMFWYRQDPGLGLRLIYFSYDVKMKEKGDIPEGYSVSREKKERFSLILESASTNQTSMYLCASKGSKGLNTEAFFGQGTRLTVV.

J is TRBJ2-1 and V is TRBV27; the D gene is possibly TRBD1 (6 bases). This CDR3 comprises 15 residues. The ends were cut back, 3 bases at V and 3 bases at J, with 12 bases in the middle. Germline CDR1 MNHEY, CDR2 SMNVEV (reference sequence). The DNA of the CDR3 is TGTGCCAGCAGTTTGGTACAGGGTGGCTACAATGAGCAGTTCTTC. This sequence encodes CASSLVQGGYNEQFF.

The chain couples TRBV5-8 to TRBJ2-7; 7 nucleotides align to TRBD2. Germline CDR1 is SGHTS and CDR2 is YDEGEE. The ends lost 2 bases at V and 0 bases at J; junction bases unmatched: 2. CDR3 length: 14 amino acids. The CDR3 sequence: CASSLTSASYEQYV. The DNA for the CDR3 is TGTGCCAGCAGCTTAACTAGCGCCTCCTACGAGCAGTACGTC.